This TCR beta chain was identified in a study of Tregs in tolerant kidney transplant recipients. Study-level points and caveats: Biological reproducibility was not directly addressed, but technical replication error appeared minimal. Nucleotide sequences could not be compared across some patients' samples due to primer changes.

Method: immunoSEQ multiplex PCR; TCRdb's copy keeps in-frame clones and lacks some. The table has around 64,000 clones, approximately 89% seen once. As concerns this clone: Its antigen is undetermined.

Germline V gene data show CDR1 as SQVTM and CDR2 as ANQGSEA. Trimming removed 6 bases from V and 7 bases from J; junction bases left unmatched: 6. This CDR3 region has 12 residues. Mixed chimerism was transient after nonmyeloablative marrow transplants from related graft donors. CD4+CD25+CD127- Tregs, CD4+CD25- non-Tregs, CD4 and CD8 cells were sorted. V gene TRBV29-1 combines with J gene TRBJ2-1, with 7 bases aligning to TRBD1. The sample here was CD4+ T cells from blood (PBMCs), taken 6 months after the transplant. This receptor was taken from a human patient who received a combined kidney and bone marrow transplant. The graft donor may have contributed some T cells. The CDR3 sequence is CSVVTGVNEQFF. The CDR3 DNA reads as TGCAGCGTCGTTACAGGGGTTAATGAGCAGTTCTTC.